This TCR beta chain is drawn from a study of blood T cell repertoires in COVID-19. Produced via immunoSEQ multiplex PCR; TCRdb's table is partial and in-frame only. The sample lists approximately 480,000 clones, about nine tenths seen once, with around 0.64% in the top ten. This clone was detected only once. The CDR3 totals 16 residues. Per the germline V gene, CDR1 is SGHTA and CDR2 is FQGNSA. After removal of 6 bases from V and 4 bases from J, the junction contained 14 bases not matched to a gene. The sample consisted of PBMCs or T cells enriched from blood (not recorded which). The rearrangement joins TRBV7-2 to TRBJ2-7; 8 nucleotides line up with TRBD1. The sequence was collected from a young woman who had recovered from COVID-19. CDR3 in amino acids: CASSFAEGGQGYEQYF. The CDR3, as DNA: TGTGCCAGCAGTTTTGCCGAAGGAGGACAGGGTTACGAGCAGTACTTC. The complete variable domain, with remaining parts taken from reference TRBV7-2 and TRBJ2-7, reads GAGVSQSPSNKVTEKGKDVELRCDPISGHTALYWYRQSLGQGLEFLIYFQGNSAPDKSGLPSDRFSAERTGGSVSTLTIQRTQQEDSAVYLCASSFAEGGQGYEQYFGPGTRLTVT.